This T cell receptor (beta chain) was sequenced in a study of T cell responses to AZD1222 COVID-19 vaccine. Broader study findings: Baseline seropositivity occurred in only a handful of AZD1222 recipients. Every sample of the repertoires postdated the peak T cell response.

Germline CDR1 reads MNHEY; CDR2 reads SVGAGI. The CDR3 has 15 amino acids. V gave up 6 bases and J gave up 5 bases, with 14 bases separating them. This clone has only one observation. Its target is unknown. Assay used: immunoSEQ multiplex PCR; TCRdb lists only in-frame clones, some missing. The sample includes 45,000 to 55,000 clones, 70% to 85% seen only once; the top ten take around 20%. The receptor's source is an adult in good health. The V call is TRBV6-5, the J call TRBJ1-6; D might be TRBD1 (5 bases). The sequenced sample was peripheral blood, obtained on day 0 of MenACWY control vaccination. Written as DNA, the CDR3 is TGTGCCAGCAGGCCTCCCGGGACCAATAATTCACCCCTCCACTTT. Protein product: CASRPPGTNNSPLHF.